This is a list of T cell receptor beta chains from one sample in a study of control samples from healthy donors and cancer patients. Assay used: immunoSEQ multiplex PCR; TCRdb lists only in-frame clones, some missing. This sample has under 30,000 clones, with 85% found just once. Sequencing was carried out using PBMCs. All receptors derive from a woman between 55 and 75 years old with head and neck cancer. CDR3s include the opening cysteine and the closing phenylalanine or tryptophan. D genes are given only for firm matches. Size values are once, few and many counts, or a class for expanded clones, and some rows have none.

d_call clone_size j_call v_call cdr3_aa cdr3_nt
. . TRBJ1-2 TRBV25-1 CASSESGPNYGYTF TGTGCCAGCAGTGAATCTGGGCCTAACTATGGCTACACCTTC
. once TRBJ1-1 TRBV4-3 CASSQRVQATEAFF TGCGCCAGCAGCCAAAGAGTTCAGGCGACTGAAGCTTTCTTT
TRBD1 . TRBJ1-5 TRBV18 CASSPQTDRNQPQHF TGTGCCAGCTCACCACAAACGGACAGGAATCAGCCCCAGCATTTT
TRBD1 . TRBJ2-5 TRBV11-3 CASSLHLTGAGETQYF TGTGCCAGCAGCTTACACCTGACAGGGGCTGGGGAGACCCAGTACTTC
TRBD1 . TRBJ1-4 TRBV9 CASSEGQIREKLFF TGTGCCAGCAGCGAGGGACAGATTCGTGAAAAACTGTTTTTT
. . TRBJ2-3 TRBV11-3 CASSFEGGGGTDTQYF TGTGCCAGCAGCTTCGAAGGAGGGGGGGGCACAGATACGCAGTATTTT
TRBD1 . TRBJ1-1 TRBV2 CASRRGQMNTEAFF TGTGCCAGCAGGAGGGGACAGATGAACACTGAAGCTTTCTTT
. . TRBJ2-1 TRBV5-1 CASSPTGLGNEQFF TGCGCCAGCAGTCCGACAGGCTTAGGCAATGAGCAGTTCTTC
TRBD2 few TRBJ2-1 TRBV9 CASNQGGRAYEQFF TGTGCCAGCAACCAGGGCGGGAGGGCCTATGAGCAGTTCTTC
. . TRBJ2-6 TRBV6-6 CASSFTVFSGANVLTF TGTGCCAGCAGTTTTACGGTGTTCTCTGGGGCCAACGTCCTGACTTTC
TRBD1 . TRBJ1-4 TRBV6-5 CASSPDRVYEKLFF TGTGCCAGCAGCCCCGACAGGGTTTATGAAAAACTGTTTTTT
. . TRBJ2-6 TRBV18 CASSLGAGANVLTF TGTGCCAGCTCCCTCGGGGCCGGGGCCAACGTCCTGACTTTC
. . TRBJ1-6 TRBV7-2 CASSLAGGSGSPLHF TGTGCCAGCAGCTTAGCGGGGGGCTCAGGGTCACCCCTCCACTTT
. . TRBJ2-5 TRBV5-1 CASSLEGETQYF TGCGCCAGCAGCTTGGAGGGAGAGACCCAGTACTTC
. once TRBJ1-2 TRBV7-9 CASSLGGVIGGYTF TGTGCCAGCAGCTTAGGGGGTGTTATTGGAGGCTACACCTTC
. once TRBJ2-4 TRBV5-1 CASSLGGTQKNIQYF TGCGCCAGCAGCTTGGGCGGGACCCAAAAAAACATTCAGTACTTC
. few TRBJ2-7 TRBV3-1/TRBV3-2 CASSHKAVTGTYEQYF TGTGCCAGCAGCCATAAAGCAGTGACCGGTACCTACGAGCAGTACTTC